This T cell receptor (beta chain) was sequenced in a study of Graves' ophthalmopathy and Graves' hyperthyroidism. The hyperthyroidism patients had a new diagnosis of under 2 months' duration and were aged 18 to 65. Other autoimmune diseases, uncontrolled infections, pregnancy and lactation each led to patient exclusion. Remarks on this clonotype: The target antigen is unknown.

This CDR3 is built from 16 residues. V was clipped by 4 bases and J by 0 bases, with 15 bases between them. In germline, CDR1 is MNHNS, CDR2 SASEGT. The sequenced template was RNA, covering the TCR beta CDR3 region. HTBI primers were employed in first-round RT-PCR, then a second-round multiplex PCR followed. Via MiXCR, TCRdb re-called the multiplex PCR reads, giving one row per CDR3 protein. Counted here are roughly 410,000 distinct CDR3 sequences, 15% to 19% occurring once; the ten biggest clones make up approximately 7%. Notes on the study in general: A model of 13 signatures distinguished ophthalmopathy from stable hyperthyroidism at approximately 89% sensitivity and approximately 81% specificity.

Sequencing input: peripheral blood. The receptor's source is a woman younger than 35 with stable Graves' hyperthyroidism. This chain links TRBV6-1 with TRBJ2-5; possibly TRBD2 for D (5 bases). The CDR3 DNA reads as TGTGCCAGCAGTGGCCTGGCGCGAGGGTACCAAGAGACCCAGTACTTC. This gives the protein CASSGLARGYQETQYF.